This T cell receptor beta chain is from a study of naive and memory T cell subsets. Overall study results and limits: In CD4 and CD8 cells, diversity dropped from naive through EMRA. Naive repertoires, especially CD8, held a few larger clonotypes, possibly memory cells re-expressing CD45RA.

Both TRBC1 and TRBC2 were covered by a beta constant-region primer of two equimolar oligonucleotides. The ligated cDNA underwent four PCR rounds using SP2 and nested alpha and beta constant-region primers. From the UMI-ligation and nested PCR reads, TCRdb called clonotypes with MiXCR, one entry per CDR3 protein. Of roughly 100,000 distinct CDR3 sequences listed, about 15% are singletons. With respect to this clonotype: The antigen remains undetermined.

This TCR was recovered from a human donor in good health. The sample taken for sequencing was naive CD8+ T cells from blood.

CDR3 coding DNA: TGTGCTAGTGGTTTGATTATGGACGGGCGGCTGTTTTTT. This sequence encodes CASGLIMDGRLFF. This rearrangement joins TRBV12-5 to TRBJ2-2; D gene unclear. CDR3 length: 13 residues. With 2 bases removed from V and 13 bases from J, the gap between germline ends came to 14 bases. Germline values: CDR1 LGHNT, CDR2 FRNRAP.